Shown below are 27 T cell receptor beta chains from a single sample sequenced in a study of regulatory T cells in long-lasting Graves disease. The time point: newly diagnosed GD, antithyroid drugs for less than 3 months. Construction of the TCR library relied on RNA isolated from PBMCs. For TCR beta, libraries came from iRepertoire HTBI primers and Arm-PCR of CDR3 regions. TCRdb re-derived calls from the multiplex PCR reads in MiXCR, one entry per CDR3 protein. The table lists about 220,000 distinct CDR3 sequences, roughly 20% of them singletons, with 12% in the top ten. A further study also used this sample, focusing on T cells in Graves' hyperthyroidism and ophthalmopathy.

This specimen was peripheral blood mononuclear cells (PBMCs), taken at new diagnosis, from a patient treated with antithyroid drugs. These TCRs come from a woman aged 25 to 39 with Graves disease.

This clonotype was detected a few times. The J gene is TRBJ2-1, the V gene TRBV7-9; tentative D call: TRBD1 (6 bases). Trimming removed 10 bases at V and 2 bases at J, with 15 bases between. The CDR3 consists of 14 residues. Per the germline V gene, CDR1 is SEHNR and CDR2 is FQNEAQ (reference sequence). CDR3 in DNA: TGTGCCACTCAGGGGTCAGGCACCTACAATGAGCAGTTCTTC. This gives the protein CATQGSGTYNEQFF.

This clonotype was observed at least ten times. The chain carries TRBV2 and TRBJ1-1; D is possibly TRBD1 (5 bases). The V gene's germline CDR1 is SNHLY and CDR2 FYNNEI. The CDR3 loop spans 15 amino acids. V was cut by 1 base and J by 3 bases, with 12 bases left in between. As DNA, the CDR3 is TGTGCCAGCAGTGAAGTCGTAGGAGGGGACACTGAAGCTTTCTTT. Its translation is CASSEVVGGDTEAFF.

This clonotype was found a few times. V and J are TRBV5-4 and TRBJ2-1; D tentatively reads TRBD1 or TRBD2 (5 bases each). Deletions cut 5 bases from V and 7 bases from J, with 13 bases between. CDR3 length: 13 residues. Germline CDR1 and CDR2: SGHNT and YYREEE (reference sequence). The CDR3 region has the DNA TGTGCCAGCAGGTGGTCAGGGAGAAATGAGCAGTTCTTC. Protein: CASRWSGRNEQFF.

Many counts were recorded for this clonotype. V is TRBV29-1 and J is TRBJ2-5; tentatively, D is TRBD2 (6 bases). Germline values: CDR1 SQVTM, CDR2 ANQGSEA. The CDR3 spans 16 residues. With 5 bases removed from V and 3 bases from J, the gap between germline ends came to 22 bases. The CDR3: CSVPRGGTPSKETQYF. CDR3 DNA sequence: TGCAGCGTTCCTAGGGGCGGGACTCCTTCAAAAGAGACCCAGTACTTC.

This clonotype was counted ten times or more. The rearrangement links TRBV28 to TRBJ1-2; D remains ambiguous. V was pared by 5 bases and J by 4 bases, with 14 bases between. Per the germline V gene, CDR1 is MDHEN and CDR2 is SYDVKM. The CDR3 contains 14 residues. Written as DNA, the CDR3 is TGTGCCAGCAGTAAGGACGGTAGCTTCTATGGCTACACCTTC. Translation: CASSKDGSFYGYTF.

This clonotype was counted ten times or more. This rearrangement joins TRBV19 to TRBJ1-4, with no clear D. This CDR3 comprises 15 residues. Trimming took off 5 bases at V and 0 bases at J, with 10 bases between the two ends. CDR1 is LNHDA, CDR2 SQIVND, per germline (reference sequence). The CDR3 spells CASSPRGTTNEKLFF. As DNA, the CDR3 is TGTGCCAGTAGTCCCCGGGGAACAACTAATGAAAAACTGTTTTTT.

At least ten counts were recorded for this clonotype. The CDR3 here is CASSPDFSNTEAFF. Here the CDR3 DNA reads TGTGCCAGCTCACCAGACTTTTCGAACACTGAAGCTTTCTTT. J is TRBJ1-1 and V is TRBV18; D remains unclear. The CDR3 extends over 14 amino acids. The germline CDR1 and CDR2 sequences are KGHSH and LQKENI. V lost 2 bases and J lost 1, with 8 bases in between.

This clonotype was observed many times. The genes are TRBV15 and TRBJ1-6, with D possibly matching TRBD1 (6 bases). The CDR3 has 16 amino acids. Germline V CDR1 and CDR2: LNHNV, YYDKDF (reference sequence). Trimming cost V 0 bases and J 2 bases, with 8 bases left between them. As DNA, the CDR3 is TGTGCCACCAGCAGAGATGGGGGCGCCTATAATTCACCCCTCCACTTT. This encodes CATSRDGGAYNSPLHF.

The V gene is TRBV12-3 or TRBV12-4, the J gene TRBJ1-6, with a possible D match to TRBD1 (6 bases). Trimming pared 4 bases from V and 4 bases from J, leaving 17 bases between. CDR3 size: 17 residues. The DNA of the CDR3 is TGTGCCAGCAGTTCCGGACTGAGGGGGGGATATAATTCACCCCTCCACTTT. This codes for CASSSGLRGGYNSPLHF.

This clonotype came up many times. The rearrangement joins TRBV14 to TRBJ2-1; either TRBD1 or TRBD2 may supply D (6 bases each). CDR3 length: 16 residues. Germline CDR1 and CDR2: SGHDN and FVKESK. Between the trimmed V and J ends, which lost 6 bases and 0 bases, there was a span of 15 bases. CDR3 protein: CASRLSGGLSYNEQFF. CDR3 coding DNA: TGTGCCAGCAGACTCTCCGGGGGCCTCTCCTACAATGAGCAGTTCTTC.

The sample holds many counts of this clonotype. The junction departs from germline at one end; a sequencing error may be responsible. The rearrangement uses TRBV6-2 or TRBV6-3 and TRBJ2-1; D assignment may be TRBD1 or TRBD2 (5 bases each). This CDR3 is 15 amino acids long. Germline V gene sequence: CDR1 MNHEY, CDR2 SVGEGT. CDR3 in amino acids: CASSELMGEGETQCF. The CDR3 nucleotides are TGTGCCAGCAGTGAACTGATGGGGGAAGGGGAAACCCAGTGCTTC.

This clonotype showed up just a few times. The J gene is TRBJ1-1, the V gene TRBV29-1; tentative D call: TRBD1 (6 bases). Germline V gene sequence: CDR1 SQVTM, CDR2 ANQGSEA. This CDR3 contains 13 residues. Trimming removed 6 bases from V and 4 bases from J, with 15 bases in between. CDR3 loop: CSVHTGLGTEAFF. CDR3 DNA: TGCAGCGTACATACAGGGTTAGGCACTGAAGCTTTCTTT.

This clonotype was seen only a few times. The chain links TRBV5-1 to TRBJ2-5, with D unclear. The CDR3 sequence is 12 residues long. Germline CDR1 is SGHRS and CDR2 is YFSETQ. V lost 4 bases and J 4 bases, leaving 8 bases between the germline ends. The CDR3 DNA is TGCGCCAGCAGCGTGAATGGAGAGACCCAGTACTTC. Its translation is CASSVNGETQYF.

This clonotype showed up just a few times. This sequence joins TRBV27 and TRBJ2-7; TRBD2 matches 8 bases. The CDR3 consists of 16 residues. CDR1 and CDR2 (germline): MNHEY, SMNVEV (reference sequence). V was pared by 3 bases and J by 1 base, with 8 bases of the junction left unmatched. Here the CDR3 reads CASSFVGAGVSYEQYF. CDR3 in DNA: TGTGCCAGCAGTTTTGTCGGAGCGGGAGTATCCTACGAGCAGTACTTC.

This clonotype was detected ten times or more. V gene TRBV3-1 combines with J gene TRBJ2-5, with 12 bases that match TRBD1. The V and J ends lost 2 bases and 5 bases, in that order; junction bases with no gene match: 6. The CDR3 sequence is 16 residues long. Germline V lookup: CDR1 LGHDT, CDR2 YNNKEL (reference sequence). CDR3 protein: CASSQQGQGARETQYF. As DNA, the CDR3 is TGTGCCAGCAGCCAACAGGGACAGGGGGCTCGGGAGACCCAGTACTTC.

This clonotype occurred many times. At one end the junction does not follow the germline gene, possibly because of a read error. CDR3 loop: CASSFRSGQLFF. The CDR3 DNA follows: TGTGCCAGCAGTTTTCGGTCCGGGCAGCTGTTTTTT. This chain uses TRBV27 with TRBJ2-2, with D hard to call. In germline, CDR1 is MNHEY, CDR2 SMNVEV (reference sequence). The length of the CDR3 is 12 residues.

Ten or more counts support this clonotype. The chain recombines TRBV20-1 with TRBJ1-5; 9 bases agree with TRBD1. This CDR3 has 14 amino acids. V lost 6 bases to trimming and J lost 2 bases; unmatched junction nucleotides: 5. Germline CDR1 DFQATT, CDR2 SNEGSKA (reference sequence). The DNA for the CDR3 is TGCAGTGCCGTGGACAGGGGTGGCAATCAGCCCCAGCATTTT. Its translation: CSAVDRGGNQPQHF.

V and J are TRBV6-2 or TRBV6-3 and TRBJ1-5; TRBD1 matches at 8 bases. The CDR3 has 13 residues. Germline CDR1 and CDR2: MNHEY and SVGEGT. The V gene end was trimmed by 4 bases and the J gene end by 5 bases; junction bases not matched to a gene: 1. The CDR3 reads CASSSGGDQPQHF. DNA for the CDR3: TGTGCCAGCAGTTCAGGGGGCGATCAGCCCCAGCATTTT.

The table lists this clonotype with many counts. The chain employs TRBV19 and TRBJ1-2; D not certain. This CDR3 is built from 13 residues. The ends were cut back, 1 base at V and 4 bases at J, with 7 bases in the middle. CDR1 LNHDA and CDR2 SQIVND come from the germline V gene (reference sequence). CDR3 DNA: TGTGCCAGTAGTATAGGGAACGGCTATGGCTACACCTTC. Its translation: CASSIGNGYGYTF.

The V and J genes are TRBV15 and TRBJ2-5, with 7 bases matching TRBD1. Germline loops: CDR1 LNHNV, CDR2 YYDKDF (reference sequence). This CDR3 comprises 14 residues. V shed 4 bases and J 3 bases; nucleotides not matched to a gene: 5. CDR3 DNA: TGTGCCACCAGCAACGGGCAGGGGGAAGAGACCCAGTACTTC. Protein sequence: CATSNGQGEETQYF.

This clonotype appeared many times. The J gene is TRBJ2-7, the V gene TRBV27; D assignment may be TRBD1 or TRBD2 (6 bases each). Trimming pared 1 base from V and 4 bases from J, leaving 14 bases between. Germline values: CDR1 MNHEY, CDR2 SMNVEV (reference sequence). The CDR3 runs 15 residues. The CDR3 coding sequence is TGTGCCAGCAGTTTATTGGGGGGCCGGGATTACGAGCAGTACTTC. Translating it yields CASSLLGGRDYEQYF.

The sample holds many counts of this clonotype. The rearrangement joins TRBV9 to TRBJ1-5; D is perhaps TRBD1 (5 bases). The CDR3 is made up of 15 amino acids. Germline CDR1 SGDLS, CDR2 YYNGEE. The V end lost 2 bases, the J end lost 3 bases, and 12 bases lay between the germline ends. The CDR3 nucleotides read TGTGCCAGCAGCGTTGGGGGAAATTTCAATCAGCCCCAGCATTTT. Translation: CASSVGGNFNQPQHF.

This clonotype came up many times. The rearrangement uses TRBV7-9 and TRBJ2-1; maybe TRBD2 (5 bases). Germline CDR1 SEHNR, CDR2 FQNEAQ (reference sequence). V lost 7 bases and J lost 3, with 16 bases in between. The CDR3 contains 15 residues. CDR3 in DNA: TGTGCCAGCACCCCTGGGGAAGGGAGCTACAATGAGCAGTTCTTC. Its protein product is CASTPGEGSYNEQFF.

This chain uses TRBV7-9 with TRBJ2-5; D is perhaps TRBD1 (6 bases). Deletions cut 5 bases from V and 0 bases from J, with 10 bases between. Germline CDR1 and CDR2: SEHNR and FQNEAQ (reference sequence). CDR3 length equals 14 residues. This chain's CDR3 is CASSHWTDQETQYF. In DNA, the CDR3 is TGTGCCAGCAGCCATTGGACAGACCAAGAGACCCAGTACTTC.

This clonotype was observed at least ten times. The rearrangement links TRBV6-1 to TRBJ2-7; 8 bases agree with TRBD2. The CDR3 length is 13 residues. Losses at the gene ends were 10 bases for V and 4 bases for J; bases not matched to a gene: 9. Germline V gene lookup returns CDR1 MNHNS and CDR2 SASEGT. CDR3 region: CATGSGDLYEQYF. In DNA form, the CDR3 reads TGTGCCACAGGTAGCGGGGATTTGTACGAGCAGTACTTC.

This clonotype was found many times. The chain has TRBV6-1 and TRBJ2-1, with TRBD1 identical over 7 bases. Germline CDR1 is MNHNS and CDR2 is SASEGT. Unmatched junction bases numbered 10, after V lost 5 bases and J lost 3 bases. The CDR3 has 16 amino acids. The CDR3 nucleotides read TGTGCCAGCAGTCCCTCCGGGACAGATTTCTACAATGAGCAGTTCTTC. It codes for CASSPSGTDFYNEQFF.

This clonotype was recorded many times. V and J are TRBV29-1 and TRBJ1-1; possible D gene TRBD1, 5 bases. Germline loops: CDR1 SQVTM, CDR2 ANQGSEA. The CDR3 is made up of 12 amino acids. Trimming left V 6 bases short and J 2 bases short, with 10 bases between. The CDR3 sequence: CSVIGGNTEAFF. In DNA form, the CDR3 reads TGCAGCGTAATCGGGGGTAACACTGAAGCTTTCTTT.